This T cell receptor (beta chain) was sequenced for a study of blood T cell repertoires in COVID-19. On the study more broadly: COVID-19 samples, acute and convalescent, were from the United States, Italy and Spain.

Per the germline V gene, CDR1 is SGHRS and CDR2 is YFSETQ. V shed 0 bases and J shed 6 bases, with 13 bases lying between them. The CDR3 spans 14 residues. Original analysis: Reference gene primer amplification gave nucleated cell count estimates. Generated by immunoSEQ multiplex PCR, the TCRdb table keeps only in-frame clones and is missing some. The V and J calls and the clone size are those of that table, but D and trimming were determined from the DNA. The sample has about 140,000 clones, 84% seen once. All enrollees were about 18 to 89 years old and from approximately 24 US areas. A case of COVID-19 had been met by exposed participants within 2 weeks before study entry.

This sequence originates from a woman aged 18-30 years who had been exposed to COVID-19. Input material: PBMCs or T cells enriched from blood (not recorded which). This chain joins TRBV5-1 and TRBJ2-7; possibly TRBD2 for D (5 bases). The CDR3 sequence: CASSLAGRGSEQYF. CDR3 nucleotide sequence: TGCGCCAGCAGCTTGGCAGGAAGAGGGTCCGAGCAGTACTTC. Together with reference TRBV5-1 and TRBJ2-7, the CDR3 gives the full variable domain: KAGVTQTPRYLIKTRGQQVTLSCSPISGHRSVSWYQQTPGQGLQFLFEYFSETQRNKGNFPGRFSGRQFSNSRSEMNVSTLELGDSALYLCASSLAGRGSEQYFGPGTRLTVT.